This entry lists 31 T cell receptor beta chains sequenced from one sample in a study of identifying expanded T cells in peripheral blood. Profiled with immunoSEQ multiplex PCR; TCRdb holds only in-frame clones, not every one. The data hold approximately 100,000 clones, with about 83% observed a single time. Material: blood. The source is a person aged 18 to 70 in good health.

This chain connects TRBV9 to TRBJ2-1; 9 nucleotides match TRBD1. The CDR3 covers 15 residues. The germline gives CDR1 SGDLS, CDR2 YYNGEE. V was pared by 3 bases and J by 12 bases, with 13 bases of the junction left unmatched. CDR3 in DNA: TGTGCCAGCAGCGCAAGGGACAGGGCCCGGGAGCTGCAGTTCTTC. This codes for CASSARDRARELQFF.

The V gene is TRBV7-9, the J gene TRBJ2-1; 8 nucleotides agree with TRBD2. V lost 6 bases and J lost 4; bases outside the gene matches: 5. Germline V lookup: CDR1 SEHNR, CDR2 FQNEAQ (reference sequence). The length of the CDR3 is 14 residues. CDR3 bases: TGTGCCAGCAGTCTTAGCGGGGAGTACAATGAGCAGTTCTTC. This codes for CASSLSGEYNEQFF.

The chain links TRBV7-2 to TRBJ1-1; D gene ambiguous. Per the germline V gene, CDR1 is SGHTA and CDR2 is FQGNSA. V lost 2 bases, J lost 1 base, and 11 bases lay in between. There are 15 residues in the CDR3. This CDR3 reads CASSLLQVGNTEAFF. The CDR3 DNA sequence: TGTGCCAGCAGCTTATTGCAGGTGGGGAACACTGAAGCTTTCTTT.

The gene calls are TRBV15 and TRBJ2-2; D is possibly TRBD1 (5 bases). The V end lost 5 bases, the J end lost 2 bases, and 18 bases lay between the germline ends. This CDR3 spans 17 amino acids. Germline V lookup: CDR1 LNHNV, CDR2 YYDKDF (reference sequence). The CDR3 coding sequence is TGTGCCACCAGCGGAATGACTCAGGGATATAACACCGGGGAGCTGTTTTTT. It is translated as CATSGMTQGYNTGELFF. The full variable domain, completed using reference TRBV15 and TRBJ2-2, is DAMVIQNPRYQVTQFGKPVTLSCSQTLNHNVMYWYQQKSSQAPKLLFHYYDKDFNNEADTPDNFQSRRPNTSFCFLDIRSPGLGDTAMYLCATSGMTQGYNTGELFFGEGSRLTVL.

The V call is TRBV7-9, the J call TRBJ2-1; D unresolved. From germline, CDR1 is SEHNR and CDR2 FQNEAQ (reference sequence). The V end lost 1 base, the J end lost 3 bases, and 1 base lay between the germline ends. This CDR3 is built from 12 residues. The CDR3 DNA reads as TGTGCCAGCAGCTTAGGCTACAATGAGCAGTTCTTC. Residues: CASSLGYNEQFF.

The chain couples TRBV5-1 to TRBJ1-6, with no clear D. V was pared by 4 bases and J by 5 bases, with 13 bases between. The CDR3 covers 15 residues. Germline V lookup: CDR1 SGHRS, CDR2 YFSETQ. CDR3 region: CASSPTPGNNSPLHF. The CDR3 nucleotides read TGCGCCAGCAGCCCCACCCCAGGCAATAATTCACCCCTCCACTTT.

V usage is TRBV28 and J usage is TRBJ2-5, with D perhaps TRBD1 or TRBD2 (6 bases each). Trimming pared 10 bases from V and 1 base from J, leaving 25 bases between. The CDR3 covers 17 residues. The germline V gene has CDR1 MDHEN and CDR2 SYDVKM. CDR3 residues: CATRGWGAHGGQETQYF. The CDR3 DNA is TGTGCCACCAGGGGTTGGGGGGCGCACGGGGGCCAAGAGACCCAGTACTTC.

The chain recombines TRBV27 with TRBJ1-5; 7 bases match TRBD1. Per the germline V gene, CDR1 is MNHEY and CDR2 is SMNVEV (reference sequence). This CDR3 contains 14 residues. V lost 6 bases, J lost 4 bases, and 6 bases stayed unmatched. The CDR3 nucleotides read TGTGCCAGCAGCCCCGGACAGGTTAATCAGCCCCAGCATTTT. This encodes CASSPGQVNQPQHF.

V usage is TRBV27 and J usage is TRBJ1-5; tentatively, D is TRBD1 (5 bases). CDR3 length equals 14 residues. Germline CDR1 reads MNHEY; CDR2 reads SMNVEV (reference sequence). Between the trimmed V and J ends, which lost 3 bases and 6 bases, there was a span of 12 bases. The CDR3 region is CASSLREGSQPQHF. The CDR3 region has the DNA TGTGCCAGCAGTTTGAGAGAGGGGAGTCAGCCCCAGCATTTT.

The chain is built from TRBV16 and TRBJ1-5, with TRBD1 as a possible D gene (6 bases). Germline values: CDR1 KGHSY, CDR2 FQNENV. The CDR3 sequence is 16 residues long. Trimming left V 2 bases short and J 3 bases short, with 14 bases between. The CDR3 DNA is TGTGCCAGCAGCCAAATAAGACGGACAGACAATCAGCCCCAGCATTTT. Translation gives CASSQIRRTDNQPQHF.

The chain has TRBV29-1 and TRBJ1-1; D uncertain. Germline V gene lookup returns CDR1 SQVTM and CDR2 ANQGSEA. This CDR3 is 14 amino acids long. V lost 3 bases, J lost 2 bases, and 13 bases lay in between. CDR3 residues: CSVERKLSNTEAFF. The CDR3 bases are TGCAGCGTTGAGAGAAAATTATCCAACACTGAAGCTTTCTTT.

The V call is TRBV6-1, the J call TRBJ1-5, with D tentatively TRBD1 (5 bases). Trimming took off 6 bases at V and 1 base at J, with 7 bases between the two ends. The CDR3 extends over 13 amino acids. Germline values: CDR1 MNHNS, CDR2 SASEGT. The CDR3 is CASSRESNQPQHF. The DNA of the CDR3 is TGTGCCAGCAGCAGGGAAAGCAATCAGCCCCAGCATTTT.

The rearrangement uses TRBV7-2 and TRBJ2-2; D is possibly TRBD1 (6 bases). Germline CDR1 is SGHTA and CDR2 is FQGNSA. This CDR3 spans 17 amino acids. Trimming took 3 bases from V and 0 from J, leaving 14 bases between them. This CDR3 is CASSFTTTGSNTGELFF. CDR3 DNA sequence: TGTGCCAGCAGCTTTACTACGACAGGCTCGAACACCGGGGAGCTGTTTTTT.

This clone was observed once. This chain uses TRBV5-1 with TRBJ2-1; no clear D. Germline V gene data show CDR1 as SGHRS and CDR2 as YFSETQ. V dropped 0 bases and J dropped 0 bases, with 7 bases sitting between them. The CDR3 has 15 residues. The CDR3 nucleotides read TGCGCCAGCAGCTTGGCAGCGAACTCCTACAATGAGCAGTTCTTC. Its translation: CASSLAANSYNEQFF.

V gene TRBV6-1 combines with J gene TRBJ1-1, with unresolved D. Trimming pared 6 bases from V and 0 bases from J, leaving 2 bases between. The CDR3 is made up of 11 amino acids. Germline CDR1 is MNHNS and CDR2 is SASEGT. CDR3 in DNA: TGTGCCAGCAGACTGAACACTGAAGCTTTCTTT. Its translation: CASRLNTEAFF.

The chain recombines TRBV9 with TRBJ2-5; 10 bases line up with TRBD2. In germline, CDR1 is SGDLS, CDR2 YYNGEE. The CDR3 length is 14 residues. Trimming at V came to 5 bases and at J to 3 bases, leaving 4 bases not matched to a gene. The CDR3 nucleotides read TGTGCCAGCAGTCTAGCGGGGGTAAAAGAGACCCAGTACTTC. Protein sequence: CASSLAGVKETQYF. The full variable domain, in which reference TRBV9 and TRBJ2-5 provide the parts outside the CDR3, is DSGVTQTPKHLITATGQRVTLRCSPRSGDLSVYWYQQSLDQGLQFLIQYYNGEERAKGNILERFSAQQFPDLHSELNLSSLELGDSALYFCASSLAGVKETQYFGPGTRLLVL.

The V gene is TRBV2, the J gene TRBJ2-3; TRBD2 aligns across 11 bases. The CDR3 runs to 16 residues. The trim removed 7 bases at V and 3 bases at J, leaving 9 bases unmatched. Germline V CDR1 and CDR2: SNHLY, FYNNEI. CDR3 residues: CASNSLGLAVTDTQYF. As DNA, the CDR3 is TGTGCCAGCAACAGCTTGGGACTAGCGGTAACAGATACGCAGTATTTT.

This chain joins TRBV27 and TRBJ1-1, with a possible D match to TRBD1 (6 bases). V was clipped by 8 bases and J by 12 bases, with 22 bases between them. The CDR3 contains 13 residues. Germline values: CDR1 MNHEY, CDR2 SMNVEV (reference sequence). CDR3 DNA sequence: TGTGCCAGCTCCGGGCGTGGAGGGGGTGGTCCTTTCTTT. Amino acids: CASSGRGGGGPFF.

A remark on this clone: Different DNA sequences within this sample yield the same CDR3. The CDR3 region has the DNA TGTGCCAGCTCACCGCAGGGAGGGGACACTGAAGCTTTCTTT. Its translation: CASSPQGGDTEAFF. The V and J genes are TRBV18 and TRBJ1-1; possible D gene TRBD1, 5 bases. V lost 3 bases and J lost 3, with 11 bases in between. Germline loops: CDR1 KGHSH, CDR2 LQKENI. The CDR3 totals 14 residues.

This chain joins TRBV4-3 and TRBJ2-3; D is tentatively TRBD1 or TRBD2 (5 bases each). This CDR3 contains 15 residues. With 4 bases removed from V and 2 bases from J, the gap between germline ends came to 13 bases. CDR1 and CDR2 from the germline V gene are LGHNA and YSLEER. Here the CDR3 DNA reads TGCGCCAGCAGCCGAGCGGACACGTCCACAGATACGCAGTATTTT. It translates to CASSRADTSTDTQYF.

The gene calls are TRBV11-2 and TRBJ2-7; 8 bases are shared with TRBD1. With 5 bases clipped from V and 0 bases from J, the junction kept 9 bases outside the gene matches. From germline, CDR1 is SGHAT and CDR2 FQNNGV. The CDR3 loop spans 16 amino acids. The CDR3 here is CASSPSRDRYSYEQYF. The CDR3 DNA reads TGTGCCAGCAGCCCGTCCCGGGACAGGTACTCCTACGAGCAGTACTTC.

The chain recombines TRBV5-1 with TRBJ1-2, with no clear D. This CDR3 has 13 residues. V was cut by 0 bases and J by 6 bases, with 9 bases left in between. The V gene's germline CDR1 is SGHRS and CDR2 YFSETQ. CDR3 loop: CASSLGGEDGYTF. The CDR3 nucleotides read TGCGCCAGCAGCTTGGGGGGAGAGGATGGCTACACCTTC. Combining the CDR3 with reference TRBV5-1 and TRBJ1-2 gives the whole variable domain KAGVTQTPRYLIKTRGQQVTLSCSPISGHRSVSWYQQTPGQGLQFLFEYFSETQRNKGNFPGRFSGRQFSNSRSEMNVSTLELGDSALYLCASSLGGEDGYTFGSGTRLTVV.

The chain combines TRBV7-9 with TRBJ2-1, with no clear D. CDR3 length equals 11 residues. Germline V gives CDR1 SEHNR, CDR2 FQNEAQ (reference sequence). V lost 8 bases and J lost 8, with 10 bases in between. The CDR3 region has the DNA TGTGCCAGCCAAGTTGGAGATGAGCAGTTCTTC. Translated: CASQVGDEQFF.

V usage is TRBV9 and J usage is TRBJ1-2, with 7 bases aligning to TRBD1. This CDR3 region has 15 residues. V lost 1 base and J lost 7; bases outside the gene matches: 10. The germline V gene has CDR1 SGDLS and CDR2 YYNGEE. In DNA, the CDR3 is TGTGCCAGCAGCGTAACGACTACAGGGGAAGGTGGCTACACCTTC. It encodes CASSVTTTGEGGYTF.

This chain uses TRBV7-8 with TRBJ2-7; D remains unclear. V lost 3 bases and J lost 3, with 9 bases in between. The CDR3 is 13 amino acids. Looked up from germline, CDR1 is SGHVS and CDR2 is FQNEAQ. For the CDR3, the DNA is TGTGCCAGCAGCTTTAGGCGGAACTACGAGCAGTACTTC. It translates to CASSFRRNYEQYF.

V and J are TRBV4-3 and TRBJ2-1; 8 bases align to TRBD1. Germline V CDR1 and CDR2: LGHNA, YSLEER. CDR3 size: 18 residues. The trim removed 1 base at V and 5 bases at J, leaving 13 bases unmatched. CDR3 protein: CASSQVWSGGAPDNEQFF. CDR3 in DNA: TGCGCCAGCAGCCAAGTGTGGTCAGGGGGCGCGCCCGACAATGAGCAGTTCTTC.

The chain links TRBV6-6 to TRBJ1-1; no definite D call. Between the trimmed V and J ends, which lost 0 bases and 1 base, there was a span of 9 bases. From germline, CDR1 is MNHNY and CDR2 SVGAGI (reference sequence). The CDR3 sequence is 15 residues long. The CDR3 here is CASSYSNLANTEAFF. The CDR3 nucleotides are TGTGCCAGCAGTTACTCGAATCTTGCGAACACTGAAGCTTTCTTT.

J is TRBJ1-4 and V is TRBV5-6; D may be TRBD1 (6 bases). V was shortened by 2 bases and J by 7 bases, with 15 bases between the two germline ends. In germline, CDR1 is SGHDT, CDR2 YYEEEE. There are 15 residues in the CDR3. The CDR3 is CASSFTGRGFEKLFF. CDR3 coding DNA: TGTGCCAGCAGCTTCACGGGTAGGGGGTTTGAAAAACTGTTTTTT.

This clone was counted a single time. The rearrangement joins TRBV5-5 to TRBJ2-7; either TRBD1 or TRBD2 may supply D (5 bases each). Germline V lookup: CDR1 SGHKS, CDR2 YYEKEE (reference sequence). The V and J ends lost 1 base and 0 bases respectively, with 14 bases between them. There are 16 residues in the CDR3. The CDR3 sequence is CASSLLGTHGSYEQYF. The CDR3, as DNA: TGTGCCAGCAGCTTGTTGGGGACCCATGGCTCCTACGAGCAGTACTTC.

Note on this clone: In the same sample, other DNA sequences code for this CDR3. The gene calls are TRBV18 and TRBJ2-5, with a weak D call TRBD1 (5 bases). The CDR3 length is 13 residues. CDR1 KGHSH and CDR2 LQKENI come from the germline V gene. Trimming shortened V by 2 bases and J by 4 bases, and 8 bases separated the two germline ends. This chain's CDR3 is CASSPGAGETQYF. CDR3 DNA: TGTGCCAGCTCACCAGGGGCCGGAGAGACCCAGTACTTC.

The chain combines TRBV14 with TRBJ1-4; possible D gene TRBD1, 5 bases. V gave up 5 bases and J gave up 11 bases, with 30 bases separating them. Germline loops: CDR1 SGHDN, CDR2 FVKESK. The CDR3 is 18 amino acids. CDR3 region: CASSRGGKEGEVKGKLFF. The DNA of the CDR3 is TGTGCCAGCAGCAGGGGAGGAAAGGAGGGAGAGGTTAAAGGGAAACTGTTTTTT.